The 13 T cell receptor beta chains below were found in one sample sequenced in a study of blood T cells in healthy people across ages. PCR was performed a second time for about 6 to 11 cycles using a sample-barcoded 5' primer and a J-beta primer mix. TCRdb reanalysed the 5' RACE reads using MiXCR and keeps one entry per CDR3 protein. The table lists roughly 1,000,000 distinct CDR3 sequences, 25% of them singletons, with around 0.7% in the top ten. The sample was also reused in another study, on T cells of mothers and their children.

Sequenced sample: blood. Receptors originate from a girl aged 2-10 years in good health.

The chain recombines TRBV7-2 with TRBJ1-1; 8 bases map to TRBD1. Germline-derived CDR1 and CDR2 are SGHTA and FQGNSA. The CDR3 is 17 amino acids. V dropped 5 bases and J dropped 4; count of bases not matched to a gene: 15. CDR3: CASSLRQGKGVGTEAFF. In DNA form, the CDR3 reads TGTGCCAGCAGCCTGAGACAGGGGAAAGGGGTGGGCACTGAAGCTTTCTTT.

This clonotype was counted a few times. The chain combines TRBV13 with TRBJ2-7; D is undetermined. Germline lookup yields CDR1 PRHDT and CDR2 FYEKMQ (reference sequence). The CDR3 is 11 residues long. V was clipped by 4 bases and J by 5 bases, with 6 bases between them. The CDR3 nucleotides read TGTGCCAGCAGCTCCACTGACGAGCAGTACTTC. This codes for CASSSTDEQYF. Full variable domain (outside the CDR3, taken from reference TRBV13 and TRBJ2-7): AAGVIQSPRHLIKEKRETATLKCYPIPRHDTVYWYQQGPGQDPQFLISFYEKMQSDKGSIPDRFSAQQFSDYHSELNMSSLELGDSALYFCASSSTDEQYFGPGTRLTVT.

This clonotype was detected a few times. This chain links TRBV6-2 or TRBV6-3 with TRBJ2-5; 9 positions match TRBD1. Germline assignment: CDR1 MNHEY and CDR2 SVGEGT. The CDR3 is made up of 17 amino acids. V lost 5 bases, J lost 5 bases, and 15 bases stayed unmatched. The CDR3 bases are TGTGCCAGCAGTACCTCACCAACAACAGGGGGCAGGGAGACCCAGTACTTC. It specifies CASSTSPTTGGRETQYF.

V is TRBV27 and J is TRBJ2-4, with D possibly matching TRBD2 (5 bases). This CDR3 is built from 19 residues. Germline-derived CDR1 and CDR2 are MNHEY and SMNVEV (reference sequence). Trimming took off 5 bases at V and 0 bases at J, with 23 bases between the two ends. The chain's CDR3 is CASSLSGNLEYLAKNIQYF. CDR3 DNA: TGTGCCAGCAGTCTTTCCGGGAACCTCGAATATTTAGCCAAAAACATTCAGTACTTC.

The rearrangement links TRBV20-1 to TRBJ1-2; D gene uncertain. V shed 0 bases and J shed 2 bases, with 13 bases lying between them. Looked up from germline, CDR1 is DFQATT and CDR2 is SNEGSKA (reference sequence). The CDR3 is 15 residues long. The CDR3 nucleotides are TGCAGTGCTAGAGATTTTGGGAAGTCAAACTATGGCTACACCTTC. Its translation is CSARDFGKSNYGYTF.

This clonotype has a handful of counts. J is TRBJ2-6 and V is TRBV7-6; TRBD1 aligns across 9 bases. Per germline, CDR1 SGHVS and CDR2 FNYEAQ. This CDR3 is 18 amino acids long. The V and J ends lost 5 bases and 0 bases, in that order; junction bases with no gene match: 8. The CDR3 DNA reads TGTGCCAGCAGCCTAACAGGGGGCGAATACTCTGGGGCCAACGTCCTGACTTTC. Protein product: CASSLTGGEYSGANVLTF.

This clonotype has a count of ten or more. The chain couples TRBV2 to TRBJ2-1; D call uncertain. Germline V lookup: CDR1 SNHLY, CDR2 FYNNEI. V was cut by 5 bases and J by 0 bases, with 8 bases left in between. The CDR3 is made up of 14 amino acids. Written as DNA, the CDR3 is TGTGCCAGCAGTTTGCGGAGCTCCTACAATGAGCAGTTCTTC. This sequence encodes CASSLRSSYNEQFF.

In its sample, this clonotype was seen a few times. The chain links TRBV9 to TRBJ2-5, with D possibly TRBD2 on 6 matching bases. Trimming pared 2 bases from V and 0 bases from J, leaving 17 bases between. CDR3 length equals 17 residues. Germline assignment: CDR1 SGDLS and CDR2 YYNGEE. CDR3 sequence: CASSVTDSGSYQETQYF. Written as DNA, the CDR3 is TGTGCCAGCAGCGTCACAGATAGCGGATCCTACCAAGAGACCCAGTACTTC.

This clonotype was picked up a small number of times. The chain carries TRBV5-1 and TRBJ2-5; D is undetermined. The end of the DNA aligns better with TRBJ2-1, so the J call may be wrong. CDR1 is SGHRS and CDR2 is YFSETQ in the germline V gene. The CDR3 loop spans 14 amino acids. DNA for the CDR3: TGCGCCAGCAGCTTGGAGAACCTACTCTATGAGCAGTTCTTC. This sequence encodes CASSLENLLYEQFF.

This clonotype was seen more than once but under ten times. This chain uses TRBV4-1 with TRBJ2-5; the match to TRBD2 covers 10 bases. Per the germline V gene, CDR1 is MGHRA and CDR2 is YSYEKL. Trimming at V came to 0 bases and at J to 3 bases, leaving 10 bases not matched to a gene. The CDR3 is made up of 18 amino acids. In DNA, the CDR3 is TGCGCCAGCAGCCAAGAAGGGGCTAGCGGGAGACCTAAAGAGACCCAGTACTTC. It is translated as CASSQEGASGRPKETQYF.

This chain joins TRBV28 and TRBJ2-7, with no clear D. Deletions cut 7 bases from V and 6 bases from J, with 28 bases between. Germline V gene data show CDR1 as MDHEN and CDR2 as SYDVKM. This CDR3 is built from 17 residues. CDR3 DNA sequence: TGTGCCAGCACCATTCTCCCTGGGATAAGACCGCTACTCGAGCAGTACTTC. It encodes CASTILPGIRPLLEQYF.

In the case of this clonotype: Relative to the germline gene, one junction end is altered; a read error may explain this. This sequence joins TRBV10-1 and TRBJ2-5; D may be TRBD2 (5 bases). The CDR3 sequence is 16 residues long. Per germline, CDR1 WNHNN and CDR2 SYGVQD (reference sequence). This CDR3 reads CASSESRASTQETRYF. For the CDR3, the DNA is TGCGCCAGCAGTGAGTCGCGGGCTAGCACCCAAGAGACCCGGTACTTC.

At least ten counts were recorded for this clonotype. This rearrangement joins TRBV5-1 to TRBJ2-5, with TRBD1 identical over 7 bases. Germline V gene sequence: CDR1 SGHRS, CDR2 YFSETQ. CDR3 size: 14 residues. Trimming at V came to 5 bases and at J to 4 bases, leaving 8 bases not matched to a gene. DNA of the CDR3: TGCGCCAGCAGTCGGGACAGAGGGGTAGAGACCCAGTACTTC. Amino acid sequence: CASSRDRGVETQYF.